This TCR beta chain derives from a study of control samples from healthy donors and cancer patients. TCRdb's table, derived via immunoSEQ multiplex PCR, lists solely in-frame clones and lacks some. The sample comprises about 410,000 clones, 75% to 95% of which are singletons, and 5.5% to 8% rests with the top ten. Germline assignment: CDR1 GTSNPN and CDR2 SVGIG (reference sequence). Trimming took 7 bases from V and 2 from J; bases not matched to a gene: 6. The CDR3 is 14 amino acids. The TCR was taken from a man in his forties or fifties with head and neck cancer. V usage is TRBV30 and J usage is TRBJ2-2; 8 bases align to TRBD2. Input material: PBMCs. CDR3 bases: TGTGCCTACCCCGGGGGGGCTAACACCGGGGAGCTGTTTTTT. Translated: CAYPGGANTGELFF.